Following are 2 T cell receptor beta chains from one sample sequenced in a study of shared clonotypes between healthy human individuals. The data were produced by immunoSEQ multiplex PCR, yet TCRdb's version contains in-frame clones alone and is incomplete. Here the sample spans millions of clones, approximately 92% being singletons. Sequencing was done on a sample of naive CD4+ T cells sorted from blood. Subset in this sample: CD45RA+ positively selected. Receptor source: a man aged 18 to 29 in good health.

The chain has TRBV5-1 and TRBJ2-7, with unresolved D. The CDR3 has 14 residues. CDR1 SGHRS and CDR2 YFSETQ come from the germline V gene. V shed 0 bases and J shed 3 bases, with 10 bases lying between them. The CDR3 is CASSLEPEFYEQYF. The CDR3, as DNA: TGCGCCAGCAGCTTGGAGCCGGAGTTCTACGAGCAGTACTTC.

This clone has only a few counts. The CDR3 DNA sequence: TGCAGCTCCGTGAGAGAGACCCAGTACTTC. It translates to CSSVRETQYF. The rearrangement links TRBV20-1 to TRBJ2-5; D is unresolved. The CDR3 runs 10 residues. Germline V gives CDR1 DFQATT, CDR2 SNEGSKA (reference sequence).